Sequencing of this T cell receptor (beta chain) was carried out in a study of control samples from healthy donors and cancer patients (dated by TCRdb to 2019 to 2021). The library relied on the immunoSEQ multiplex PCR assay. The immuneACCESS repertoire file appears here via TCRdb, limited to in-frame rearrangements. These files lack a portion of the clones; in checked studies, under half of the deficit traces to unresolved V genes, and the cause of the others is not known. This sample is represented by some 48,000 clones; roughly 92% of them were singletons. The ten largest account for 20% to 30% of the sample. As to this clone: Its specific antigen is unknown. No much larger clone is present one base from it, and per-base qualities are unavailable.

Input material: PBMCs. The TCR was taken from a woman aged 50 to 60 with head and neck cancer.

The base sequence is TGTGCCAGCTCACCGCTAGCGGGAGCGGTCTCAGATACGCAGTATTTT. Its coded protein is CASSPLAGAVSDTQYF. The chain links TRBV18 with TRBJ2-3; the central 10 bases match TRBD2. According to the germline V gene, CDR1 reads KGHSH and CDR2 reads LQKENI. The CDR3 covers 16 residues, taking in both the cysteine and the phenylalanine. Kept here is only the CDR3 DNA, which spans 48 bases and is read in frame from base 1. Germline trimming: 3 bases from V, 4 bases from J; junction bases outside gene matches: 7.